This T cell receptor (beta chain) derives from a study of blood T cell repertoires in COVID-19. Study overall: COVID-19 samples collected from the United States, Italy and Spain covered acute and convalescent phases. The analysed material was cDNA or gDNA that came from T cells, B-cell-depleted T cells, or PBMCs.

The CDR3 is 14 residues long. Trimming removed 6 bases at V and 7 bases at J, with 15 bases between. Germline assignment: CDR1 KGHDR and CDR2 SFDVKD. Original methodology: Amplification from reference gene primers served as the basis for estimated nucleated cell counts. Measured with immunoSEQ multiplex PCR; TCRdb has only the in-frame clones, and not every one. V, J and clone size are taken as reported in that table, and D and trimming were inferred from the DNA itself. The data contain approximately 360,000 clones, more than 70% of them seen just once; the ten biggest clones take up more than 1%. V gene TRBV24-1 combines with J gene TRBJ2-1; possible D gene TRBD1, 6 bases. The receptor was derived from a man aged 40-50 years with acute or convalescent COVID-19. The sequencing input was peripheral blood. The CDR3 sequence is CATSSVDSPNEQFF. The CDR3 DNA reads as TGTGCCACCAGTTCGGTGGACAGCCCTAATGAGCAGTTCTTC.